Following are 7 T cell receptor beta chains from one sample sequenced in a study of blood T cell repertoires in COVID-19. Clones were sequenced by immunoSEQ multiplex PCR, and TCRdb holds only the in-frame ones, with some missing. The sample shows some 490,000 clones, approximately 85% of them seen only once. Sequencing was carried out using peripheral blood. Receptors were obtained from a human donor in a cohort sampled during active COVID-19.

The chain employs TRBV19 and TRBJ1-2; D possibly corresponds to TRBD1 (5 bases). Germline lookup yields CDR1 LNHDA and CDR2 SQIVND (reference sequence). Trimming removed 6 bases from V and 6 bases from J, with 14 bases in between. This CDR3 has 13 residues. In DNA form, the CDR3 reads TGTGCCAGTAGCTTACCAGGGCGAGATGGCTACACCTTC. Protein: CASSLPGRDGYTF.

This clone turned up a few times. The DNA of the CDR3 is TGTGCCAGCAGCTTAACAGTGAACACCGGGGAGCTGTTTTTT. As protein: CASSLTVNTGELFF. The V call is TRBV28, the J call TRBJ2-2; the D is unclear. The ends were cut back, 6 bases at V and 1 base at J, with 9 bases in the middle. Germline V CDR1 and CDR2: MDHEN, SYDVKM. The CDR3 runs to 14 residues.

This clone was seen just once. This sample includes further DNA sequences coding for the same CDR3. The chain recombines TRBV3-1 (or the pseudogene TRBV3-2) with TRBJ2-6; a possible D gene is TRBD2 (6 bases). V lost 4 bases and J 1 base, leaving 8 bases between the germline ends. The CDR3 length is 15 residues. In germline, CDR1 is LGHDT, CDR2 YNNKEL (reference sequence). Here the CDR3 reads CASSPGGSGANVLTF. In DNA, the CDR3 is TGTGCCAGCAGCCCTGGAGGGTCTGGGGCCAACGTCCTGACTTTC.

The chain carries TRBV5-6 and TRBJ2-1; 8 bases line up with TRBD1. Trimming took 3 bases from V and 4 from J; bases not matched to a gene: 9. The CDR3 extends over 16 amino acids. Germline V gene data show CDR1 as SGHDT and CDR2 as YYEEEE. The CDR3 reads CASSSIPGTGYNEQFF. CDR3 DNA: TGTGCCAGCAGCTCGATTCCCGGGACAGGATACAATGAGCAGTTCTTC.

The J gene is TRBJ2-7, the V gene TRBV20-1, with 7 nucleotides matching TRBD2. CDR1 is DFQATT, CDR2 SNEGSKA, per germline (reference sequence). V shed 7 bases and J 0 bases; nucleotides not matched to a gene: 0. The CDR3 totals 11 residues. CDR3 in DNA: TGCAGTGGACTAGCCTCCTACGAGCAGTACTTC. Translation: CSGLASYEQYF.

About this clone itself: Additional DNA sequences in this sample encode the identical CDR3. V gene TRBV30 combines with J gene TRBJ2-1, with D uncertain. V was pared by 3 bases and J by 2 bases, with 2 bases between. CDR3 length: 11 residues. Germline CDR1 reads GTSNPN; CDR2 reads SVGIG (reference sequence). CDR3 in DNA: TGTGCCTGGAGCGCCTACAATGAGCAGTTCTTC. Amino acid sequence: CAWSAYNEQFF. The whole variable domain, remainder taken from reference TRBV30 and TRBJ2-1, is SQTIHQWPATLVQPVGSPLSLECTVEGTSNPNLYWYRQAAGRGLQLLFYSVGIGQISSEVPQNLSASRPQDRQFILSSKKLLLSDSGFYLCAWSAYNEQFFGPGTRLTVL.

This chain links TRBV19 with TRBJ1-3; D might be TRBD1 (6 bases). CDR1 LNHDA and CDR2 SQIVND come from the germline V gene (reference sequence). Trimming cost V 4 bases and J 0 bases, with 13 bases left between them. The CDR3 contains 16 residues. CDR3 sequence: CASSTRDNRSGNTIYF. CDR3 bases: TGTGCCAGTAGTACTCGGGACAACCGCTCTGGAAACACCATATATTTT. Full variable domain (outside the CDR3, taken from reference TRBV19 and TRBJ1-3): DGGITQSPKYLFRKEGQNVTLSCEQNLNHDAMYWYRQDPGQGLRLIYYSQIVNDFQKGDIAEGYSVSREKKESFPLTVTSAQKNPTAFYLCASSTRDNRSGNTIYFGEGSWLTVV.